This T cell receptor beta chain was recorded in a study of regulatory T cells in long-lasting Graves disease. Whole-study findings and limits: Persistent cases favored TRBV28, TRBJ1-2 and TRBJ2-5. Accuracy may have suffered from the small sample size. Persistent Graves' cases showed lower TCR diversity than newly diagnosed cases.

Described time point: newly diagnosed GD, antithyroid drugs for less than 3 months. Extracted PBMC RNA gave rise to the TCR library. In building TCR beta libraries, iRepertoire HTBI primers were used together with Arm-PCR of CDR3 regions. One entry per CDR3 protein results from TCRdb running MiXCR on the multiplex PCR reads. The sample records approximately 400,000 distinct CDR3 sequences, 15% being singletons. The table lists this clonotype with many counts. Antigen unknown. Germline V gives CDR1 MNHNS, CDR2 SASEGT. V lost 3 bases and J 1 base, leaving 11 bases between the germline ends. CDR3 length: 15 residues. These same records also appear under a second study, on T cells in Graves' hyperthyroidism and ophthalmopathy. According to that study: From stable hyperthyroidism, ophthalmopathy was set apart by a 13 V-J model.

This rearrangement joins TRBV6-1 to TRBJ2-3; D gene ambiguous. Sequenced here: peripheral blood mononuclear cells (PBMCs), sampled at new diagnosis, from a patient treated with antithyroid drugs. The source is a woman in her twenties or thirties with Graves disease. The CDR3: CASSDTGRRTDTQYF. In nucleotides, the CDR3 is TGTGCCAGCAGTGACACCGGCAGACGCACAGATACGCAGTATTTT.